Following are 20 T cell receptor beta chains from one sample sequenced in a study of cytomegalovirus exposure and HLA in healthy donors. Both 60 Vbeta primers and 13 Jbeta primers went into the PCR. Libraries were prepared by immunoSEQ multiplex PCR; TCRdb keeps only in-frame clonotypes and omits some of them. The table records under 90,000 clones, 70% of them present only once. The sequenced sample was PBMCs. Source of these receptors: a woman in her forties or fifties in good health and CMV-seropositive.

This clone was recorded once. The chain has TRBV18 and TRBJ1-1; D possibly corresponds to TRBD1 (6 bases). The V gene lost 2 bases and the J gene lost 8 bases, with 9 bases spanning the gap. This CDR3 is built from 12 residues. CDR1 and CDR2 (germline): KGHSH, LQKENI. The CDR3 DNA follows: TGTGCCAGCTCACCAGAACAGGGCGAAGCTTTCTTT. Translation: CASSPEQGEAFF. Complete variable domain (other parts from reference TRBV18 and TRBJ1-1): NAGVMQNPRHLVRRRGQEARLRCSPMKGHSHVYWYRQLPEEGLKFMVYLQKENIIDESGMPKERFSAEFPKEGPSILRIQQVVRGDSAAYFCASSPEQGEAFFGQGTRLTVV.

This rearrangement joins TRBV19 to TRBJ2-7, with TRBD2 as a possible D gene (5 bases). CDR1 LNHDA and CDR2 SQIVND come from the germline V gene (reference sequence). V lost 8 bases, J lost 0 bases, and 11 bases lay in between. This CDR3 is 13 amino acids long. This chain's CDR3 is CASRTGYSYEQYF. CDR3 nucleotide sequence: TGTGCCAGTCGGACGGGATACTCCTACGAGCAGTACTTC. The complete variable domain, with remaining parts taken from reference TRBV19 and TRBJ2-7, reads DGGITQSPKYLFRKEGQNVTLSCEQNLNHDAMYWYRQDPGQGLRLIYYSQIVNDFQKGDIAEGYSVSREKKESFPLTVTSAQKNPTAFYLCASRTGYSYEQYFGPGTRLTVT.

This clone occurred a few times. This chain links TRBV7-9 with TRBJ2-7, with TRBD2 as a possible D gene (5 bases). V was shortened by 5 bases and J by 1 base, with 6 bases between the two germline ends. Germline loops: CDR1 SEHNR, CDR2 FQNEAQ (reference sequence). This CDR3 comprises 12 residues. The CDR3 DNA reads as TGTGCCAGCAGCCGGACTTCCTACGAGCAGTACTTC. Protein: CASSRTSYEQYF.

This clone has a handful of counts. The gene calls are TRBV5-6 and TRBJ1-3, with D tentatively TRBD1 (6 bases). Trimming removed 4 bases at V and 4 bases at J, with 12 bases between. The germline V gene encodes CDR1 SGHDT and CDR2 YYEEEE. The CDR3 is 14 amino acids. CDR3 sequence (DNA): TGTGCCAGCAGCCCCAGGGGAAGAGGAAACACCATATATTTT. It encodes CASSPRGRGNTIYF.

The V call is TRBV19, the J call TRBJ2-7, with TRBD1 matching over 9 bases. From germline, CDR1 is LNHDA and CDR2 SQIVND (reference sequence). This CDR3 spans 18 amino acids. V trimming: 3 bases; J trimming: 2 bases; junction bases outside the gene matches: 14. CDR3 region: CASSIQGPQGARPYEQYF. The DNA for the CDR3 is TGTGCCAGTAGTATTCAGGGGCCACAGGGGGCGCGCCCCTACGAGCAGTACTTC.

This clone was counted a few times. The gene calls are TRBV5-1 and TRBJ1-1; D possibly corresponds to TRBD1 (6 bases). Trimming removed 6 bases at V and 3 bases at J, with 12 bases between. Germline V gives CDR1 SGHRS, CDR2 YFSETQ. The CDR3 spans 13 residues. CDR3 residues: CASKRGADTEAFF. The CDR3 nucleotides are TGCGCCAGCAAGCGGGGGGCCGACACTGAAGCTTTCTTT.

This clone was picked up many times. The V and J genes are TRBV5-1 and TRBJ1-1; D is unclear. This CDR3 contains 12 residues. Per germline, CDR1 SGHRS and CDR2 YFSETQ. Between the trimmed V and J ends, which lost 5 bases and 1 base, there was a span of 6 bases. CDR3 sequence: CASREGNTEAFF. The CDR3 coding sequence is TGCGCCAGCAGGGAGGGGAACACTGAAGCTTTCTTT. The complete variable domain, with remaining parts taken from reference TRBV5-1 and TRBJ1-1, reads KAGVTQTPRYLIKTRGQQVTLSCSPISGHRSVSWYQQTPGQGLQFLFEYFSETQRNKGNFPGRFSGRQFSNSRSEMNVSTLELGDSALYLCASREGNTEAFFGQGTRLTVV.

The V and J genes are TRBV7-6 and TRBJ2-2, with D unresolved. The CDR3 runs to 15 residues. V lost 1 base to trimming and J lost 4 bases, with 10 bases between them. Germline V lookup: CDR1 SGHVS, CDR2 FNYEAQ. CDR3 sequence: CASSLGSYGTGELFF. The CDR3, as DNA: TGTGCCAGCAGCTTAGGTAGTTATGGCACCGGGGAGCTGTTTTTT.

By sample fraction, this clone is medium-sized. The V gene is TRBV7-9, the J gene TRBJ2-1; TRBD2 matches 14 bases. V lost 0 bases and J lost 8; bases outside the gene matches: 6. This CDR3 spans 17 amino acids. In germline, CDR1 is SEHNR, CDR2 FQNEAQ (reference sequence). CDR3: CASSLAKGLAGADEQFF. CDR3 nucleotides: TGTGCCAGCAGCTTAGCGAAGGGACTAGCGGGGGCCGATGAGCAGTTCTTC.

A few counts support this clone. V is TRBV10-3 and J is TRBJ1-3; 8 nucleotides match TRBD1. CDR3 length: 16 residues. Germline V CDR1 and CDR2: ENHRY, SYGVKD. Losses at the gene ends were 11 bases for V and 0 bases for J; bases not matched to a gene: 12. Written as DNA, the CDR3 is TGTGCCGCCAAGGGGACAGGCAACCCCTCTGGAAACACCATATATTTT. Residues: CAAKGTGNPSGNTIYF.

The chain links TRBV6-5 to TRBJ1-6; 8 nucleotides agree with TRBD1. Germline values: CDR1 MNHEY, CDR2 SVGAGI. The CDR3 contains 14 residues. V shed 6 bases and J 9 bases; nucleotides not matched to a gene: 7. Here the CDR3 DNA reads TGTGCCAGCAGGTCGGACAGGGAAGGTTCACCCCTCCACTTT. Amino acid sequence: CASRSDREGSPLHF.

The V call is TRBV19, the J call TRBJ2-1; TRBD2 is a possible D gene (5 bases). Trimming left V 5 bases short and J 6 bases short, with 14 bases between. The CDR3 is made up of 14 amino acids. The germline CDR1 and CDR2 sequences are LNHDA and SQIVND (reference sequence). The CDR3 nucleotides read TGTGCCAGTAGTTACCCGGGATGGGGCAATGAGCAGTTCTTC. Amino acids: CASSYPGWGNEQFF. Combining the CDR3 with reference TRBV19 and TRBJ2-1 gives the whole variable domain DGGITQSPKYLFRKEGQNVTLSCEQNLNHDAMYWYRQDPGQGLRLIYYSQIVNDFQKGDIAEGYSVSREKKESFPLTVTSAQKNPTAFYLCASSYPGWGNEQFFGPGTRLTVL.

This sequence joins TRBV6-5 and TRBJ2-5; unclear D gene. This CDR3 comprises 13 residues. CDR1 and CDR2 from the germline V gene are MNHEY and SVGAGI. V lost 0 bases to trimming and J lost 4 bases, with 6 bases between them. The CDR3 DNA follows: TGTGCCAGCAGTTACTCGAGCCGAGAGACCCAGTACTTC. Amino acids: CASSYSSRETQYF.

The chain carries TRBV28 and TRBJ1-1; D remains ambiguous. Germline V gene lookup returns CDR1 MDHEN and CDR2 SYDVKM. The CDR3 totals 11 residues. V lost 5 bases, J lost 1 base, and 2 bases lay in between. CDR3 sequence: CASSQNTEAFF. Here the CDR3 DNA reads TGTGCCAGCAGTCAGAACACTGAAGCTTTCTTT.

This clone was picked up a small number of times. The V gene is TRBV27, the J gene TRBJ2-7, with 7 bases lining up with TRBD2. There are 15 residues in the CDR3. J was trimmed by 4 bases and V by 6 bases; bases with no gene match: 12. Germline CDR1 reads MNHEY; CDR2 reads SMNVEV (reference sequence). The CDR3 region is CASRAGRGGVYEQYF. CDR3 sequence (DNA): TGTGCCAGCAGAGCAGGCCGCGGGGGAGTTTACGAGCAGTACTTC.

The CDR3 spells CASTKAAGADTQYF. The CDR3 nucleotides are TGTGCCAGCACTAAGGCGGCTGGCGCAGATACGCAGTATTTT. V is TRBV6-5 and J is TRBJ2-3; D is undetermined. Trimming took 7 bases from V and 4 from J, leaving 15 bases between them. This CDR3 has 14 residues. Germline loops: CDR1 MNHEY, CDR2 SVGAGI.

The rearrangement links TRBV5-1 to TRBJ2-3; TRBD1 is a possible D gene (6 bases). Trimming stripped 5 bases from V and 6 bases from J, with 10 bases between. The CDR3 has 12 residues. From germline, CDR1 is SGHRS and CDR2 YFSETQ. The CDR3 spells CASRPGEDTQYF. In DNA, the CDR3 is TGCGCCAGCAGGCCAGGGGAGGATACGCAGTATTTT.

J is TRBJ2-7 and V is TRBV19; 7 positions match TRBD1. With V trimmed by 7 bases and J by 2 bases, 8 bases remained unmatched. The germline V gene has CDR1 LNHDA and CDR2 SQIVND (reference sequence). The CDR3 covers 14 residues. The CDR3 sequence is CASMRETGTYEQYF. The CDR3 DNA follows: TGTGCCAGTATGAGGGAGACAGGGACCTACGAGCAGTACTTC.

The chain combines TRBV15 with TRBJ1-4, with 9 positions matching TRBD1. This CDR3 has 15 amino acids. Trimming cost V 3 bases and J 7 bases; bases outside gene matches: 6. Per the germline V gene, CDR1 is LNHNV and CDR2 is YYDKDF (reference sequence). The CDR3 nucleotides are TGTGCCACCAGCAGGCCGGGACAGGGCGGTGAAAAACTGTTTTTT. Translated, it gives CATSRPGQGGEKLFF.

This clone was seen a handful of times. This chain joins TRBV7-3 and TRBJ2-7; 12 positions agree with TRBD2. Looked up from germline, CDR1 is SGHTA and CDR2 is FQGTGA. The V gene end was trimmed by 4 bases and the J gene end by 7 bases; junction bases not matched to a gene: 5. The CDR3 extends over 14 amino acids. CDR3 nucleotides: TGTGCCAGCAGCTCTAGCGGGAGGGCCGTGGAGCAGTACTTC. Protein product: CASSSSGRAVEQYF.